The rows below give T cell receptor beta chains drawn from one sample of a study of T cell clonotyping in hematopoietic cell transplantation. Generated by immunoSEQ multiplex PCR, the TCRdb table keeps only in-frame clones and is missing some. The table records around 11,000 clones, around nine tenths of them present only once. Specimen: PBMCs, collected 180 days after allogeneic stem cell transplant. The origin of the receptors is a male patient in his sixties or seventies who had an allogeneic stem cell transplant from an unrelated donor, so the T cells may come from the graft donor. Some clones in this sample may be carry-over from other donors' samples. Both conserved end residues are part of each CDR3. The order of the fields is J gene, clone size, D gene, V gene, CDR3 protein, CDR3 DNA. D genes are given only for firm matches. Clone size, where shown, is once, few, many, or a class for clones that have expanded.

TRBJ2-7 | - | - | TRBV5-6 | CASSLGGANEQYF | TGTGCCAGCAGCCTTGGAGGGGCGAACGAGCAGTACTTC
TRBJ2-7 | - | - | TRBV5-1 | CASGTTGSHEQYF | TGCGCCAGCGGAACTACAGGGTCCCACGAGCAGTACTTC
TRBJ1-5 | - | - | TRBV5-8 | CASSPLPGPPQHF | TGTGCCAGCAGCCCGCTCCCGGGTCCGCCCCAGCATTTT
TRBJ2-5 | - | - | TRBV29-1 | CSVGTTLARETQYF | TGCAGCGTGGGAACAACTCTAGCGAGAGAGACCCAGTACTTC
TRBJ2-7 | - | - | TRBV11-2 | CASSHNSRLPTYEQYF | TGTGCCAGCAGCCATAACAGTAGGCTACCTACCTACGAGCAGTACTTC
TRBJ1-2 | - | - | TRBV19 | CASSTLTLGFGYTF | TGTGCCAGTAGTACGCTGACCCTGGGCTTTGGCTACACCTTC
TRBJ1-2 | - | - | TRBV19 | CASSIPREGGYTF | TGTGCCAGTAGTATCCCCAGGGAGGGAGGCTACACCTTC
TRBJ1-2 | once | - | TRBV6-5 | CASSAGRAYGYTF | TGTGCCAGCAGTGCGGGGCGGGCCTATGGCTACACCTTC
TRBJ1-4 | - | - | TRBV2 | CASRGTLTTNEKLFF | TGTGCCAGCAGGGGGACTCTCACAACTAATGAAAAACTGTTTTTT
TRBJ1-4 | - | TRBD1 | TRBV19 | CASSRGQGREKLFF | TGTGCCAGTAGTCGCGGACAGGGGAGGGAAAAACTGTTTTTT
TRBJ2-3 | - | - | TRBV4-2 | CASSRETLNTDTQYF | TGTGCCAGCAGCCGGGAGACTCTAAACACAGATACGCAGTATTTT
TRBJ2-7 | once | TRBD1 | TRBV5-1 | CASSLTGGDEQYF | TGCGCCAGCAGCTTGACAGGGGGCGACGAGCAGTACTTC
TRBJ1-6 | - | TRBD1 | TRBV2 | CASSEVAGGGNSPLHF | TGTGCCAGCAGTGAAGTCGCAGGGGGAGGCAATTCACCCCTCCACTTT
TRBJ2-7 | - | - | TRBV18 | CASSPSPGNFREQYF | TGTGCCAGCTCACCAAGTCCGGGTAATTTTAGGGAGCAGTACTTC
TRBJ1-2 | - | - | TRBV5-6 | CASSLQGFNYGYTF | TGTGCCAGCAGCTTGCAGGGGTTTAACTATGGCTACACCTTC
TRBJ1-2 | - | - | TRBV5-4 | CASSLGLGDGYGYTF | TGTGCCAGCAGCTTGGGATTGGGGGATGGGTATGGCTACACCTTC
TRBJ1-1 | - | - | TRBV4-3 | CASSQEKGFDPEAFF | TGCGCCAGCAGCCAAGAGAAAGGGTTTGACCCTGAAGCTTTCTTT
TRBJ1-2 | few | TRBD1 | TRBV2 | CASSADRGKSGYTF | TGTGCCAGCAGTGCCGACAGGGGAAAGAGTGGCTACACCTTC
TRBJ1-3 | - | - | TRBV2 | CASSDQQGSSGNTIYF | TGTGCCAGCAGTGATCAGCAGGGGAGCTCTGGAAACACCATATATTTT
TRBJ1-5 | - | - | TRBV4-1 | CASSLGVYSNQPQHF | TGCGCCAGCAGCCTAGGCGTATATAGCAATCAGCCCCAGCATTTT
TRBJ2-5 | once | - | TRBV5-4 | CASSLAGGVRGQETQYF | TGTGCCAGCAGCTTGGCCGGGGGAGTCCGGGGTCAAGAGACCCAGTACTTC
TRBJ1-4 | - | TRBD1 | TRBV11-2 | CASSTGQVIEKLFF | TGTGCCAGCAGCACGGGACAGGTGATTGAAAAACTGTTTTTT
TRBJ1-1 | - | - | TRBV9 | CASSVAGSRTEAFF | TGTGCCAGCAGCGTAGCTGGGAGTAGAACTGAAGCTTTCTTT
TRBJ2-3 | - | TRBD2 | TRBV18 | CASSPVAGGTDTQYF | TGTGCCAGCTCACCGGTAGCGGGGGGCACAGATACGCAGTATTTT
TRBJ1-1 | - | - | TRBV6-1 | CASSERGVNTEAFF | TGTGCCAGCAGTGAACGGGGGGTGAACACTGAAGCTTTCTTT
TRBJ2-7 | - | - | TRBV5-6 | CASSSGTSYEQYF | TGTGCCAGCAGCTCCGGGACAAGCTACGAGCAGTACTTC
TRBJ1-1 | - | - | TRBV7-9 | CASRTWAENTEAFF | TGTGCCAGCAGGACTTGGGCAGAAAACACTGAAGCTTTCTTT
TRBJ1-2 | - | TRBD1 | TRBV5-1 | CASRLQGELGGYTF | TGCGCCAGCAGGCTGCAGGGGGAGCTAGGAGGCTACACCTTC
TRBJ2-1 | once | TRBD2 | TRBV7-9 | CASSLELAGGLIYNEQFF | TGTGCCAGCAGCTTAGAACTAGCGGGGGGCCTCATCTACAATGAGCAGTTCTTC
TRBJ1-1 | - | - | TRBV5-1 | CASSLAGGAGDLAEAFF | TGCGCCAGCAGCTTGGCCGGAGGGGCTGGTGATTTAGCTGAAGCTTTCTTT
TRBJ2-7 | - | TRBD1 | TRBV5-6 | CASSTGGSNEQYF | TGTGCCAGCTCAACAGGGGGGAGTAACGAGCAGTACTTC
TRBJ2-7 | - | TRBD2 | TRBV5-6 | CASSLGTAGLATYEQYF | TGTGCCAGCAGCTTAGGGACAGCGGGACTAGCGACCTACGAGCAGTACTTC
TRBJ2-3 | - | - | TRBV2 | CASSGIGKSTDTQYF | TGTGCCAGCAGCGGAATAGGGAAAAGCACAGATACGCAGTATTTT
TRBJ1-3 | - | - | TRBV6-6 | CASIRASGNTIYF | TGTGCCAGCATCCGGGCATCGGGAAACACCATATATTTT
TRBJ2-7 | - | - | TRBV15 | CATSRDFGGPYEQYF | TGTGCCACCAGCAGAGATTTTGGGGGGCCCTACGAGCAGTACTTC
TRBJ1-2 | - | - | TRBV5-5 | CASSLEGSLGDYGYTF | TGTGCCAGCAGCTTGGAGGGATCCCTCGGGGACTATGGCTACACCTTC
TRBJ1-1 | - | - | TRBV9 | CASTLIGGTEAFF | TGTGCCAGCACCCTAATCGGTGGAACTGAAGCTTTCTTT
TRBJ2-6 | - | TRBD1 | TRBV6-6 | CATTGQGFSGANVLTF | TGTGCCACCACGGGACAGGGATTCTCTGGGGCCAACGTCCTGACTTTC
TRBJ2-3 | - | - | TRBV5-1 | CASSLDWGPSDTQYF | TGCGCCAGCAGCCTGGATTGGGGTCCATCAGATACGCAGTATTTT
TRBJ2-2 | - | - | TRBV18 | CASSPPPGYGELFF | TGTGCCAGCTCACCCCCCCCGGGTTACGGGGAGCTGTTTTTT
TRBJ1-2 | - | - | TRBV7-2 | CASSLGGAEGYTF | TGTGCCAGCAGCTTAGGGGGGGCGGAGGGCTACACCTTC
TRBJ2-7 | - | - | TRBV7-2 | CASSPSYEQYF | TGTGCCAGCAGCCCTTCGTACGAGCAGTACTTC
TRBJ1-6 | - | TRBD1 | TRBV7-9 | CASSSYSTGVTPLHF | TGTGCCAGCAGCTCTTACTCAACAGGGGTGACACCCCTCCACTTT
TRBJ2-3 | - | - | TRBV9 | CASSVAPTDTQYF | TGTGCCAGCAGCGTAGCCCCCACAGATACGCAGTATTTT
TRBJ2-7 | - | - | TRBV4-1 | CASSQVGVGRASYEQYF | TGCGCCAGCAGCCAAGTAGGGGTAGGCAGGGCCTCCTACGAGCAGTACTTC